This T cell receptor beta chain stems from a study of monozygotic twins with inflammatory bowel disease. Without any T cell sorting, total RNA was isolated from whole blood. The CDR3 runs to 15 residues. The germline V gene encodes CDR1 SGHRS and CDR2 YFSETQ. UMIs that had a 6-nucleotide sample barcode were put in using template switching. TCRdb reprocessed the 5' RACE reads and reports one entry per CDR3 protein, with no DNA. The sample data list some 100,000 distinct CDR3 sequences. Concerning this clonotype: The target antigen is unknown.

Points from the study as a whole: Using the inverse Simpson index, IBD patients had lower TCRbeta diversity than healthy co-twins.

Sequencing was performed on blood. The rearrangement uses TRBV5-1 and TRBJ2-3. This receptor was obtained from a human donor with ulcerative colitis or Crohn's disease, or a healthy co-twin of an affected twin (not recorded which). CDR3 sequence: CASSWGGSSTDTQYF.